The following is a TCR beta chain sequence with its context. This clone was found a few times. No antigen is known for it. Base qualities are missing; no much larger clone stands one base away. This specimen comes from a study of cytomegalovirus exposure and HLA in healthy donors (dated by TCRdb to 2016 to 2017). Describing the broader study: An earlier analysis of fewer than 750 of the donors reported 250 to 300 Gb of sequence data and some 110 million unique TCR beta sequences obtained from 180 million or so T cells. An early release that covered about 600 HLA-typed donors contained about 300 gigabases of sequencing data and 80 million or so unique TCR sequences. Among the roughly 400 genotyped donors, 81% belonged to the genetic ancestry cluster associated with self-reported Caucasian donors. The study aimed to test whether cataloging public T cell receptors could reveal signatures of past pathogen exposure. The study profiled the T cell repertoires of about 640 subjects by immunosequencing and related them to cytomegalovirus serostatus. Besides the first cohort of 666 subjects, a separate validation cohort made up of 95 to 150 different subjects was used. To predict cytomegalovirus infection status, the study combined high-throughput TCR immunosequencing, statistical association of individual TCRs with disease status, and machine learning. A later analysis re-analyzed previously published TCR beta repertoires from about 600 donors and added high-resolution HLA genotyping to study TCR occurrence patterns. Rather than using new phenotypic data, the later analysis identified candidate immune exposures from TCR beta sequences and from how often those sequences occurred across donors. In an earlier analysis of around 540 of the donors, high-throughput TCR beta sequencing was used to judge whether each TCR beta V gene segment behaved as functional or pseudogenic. Donor age, sex, ethnicity and CMV serostatus were compiled alongside the repertoire data. Genome-wide SNP genotypes for about 65% of the 666 donors were used in a later genetic analysis, which treated that subset as a discovery cohort. Every repertoire in the discovery cohort had been generated on one and the same sequencing platform. HLA typing included class I and class II loci at four-digit resolution. Typing coverage varied by locus: roughly 629-630 donors for A, B, C, DRB1 and DQB1; about 520 for DQA1; some 610 for DPA1; 400 to 480 for DPB1. Several DR-DQ haplotypes were handled as single units for association and clustering because linkage in the cohort was strong. Among almost 400 genotyped donors of the cohort, an average of around 240,000 unique TCR beta nucleotide sequences were sequenced per donor, around 18% of them non-productive.

The library came from the immunoSEQ multiplex PCR assay. A mixture of 60 forward primers for TCR Vbeta segments and 13 reverse primers for TCR Jbeta segments was used in the multiplex PCR. The CDR3 region of rearranged TCR beta genes was amplified from genomic DNA with a multiplex PCR assay. The Illumina HiSeq System was used to sequence the amplified TCR beta libraries as 87-base-pair reads. In the authors' own workflow: Across the 670 or so repertoires, a later analysis counted tens of millions of unique TCR beta chains, roughly 11 million of which were shared by at least two donors. To remove PCR and sequencing errors, raw reads were error-corrected and collapsed into unique sequences using a nearest-neighbor algorithm that merged closely related sequences. V, D and J gene segments were assigned by aligning CDR3 sequences to IMGT reference sequences. For a sequence to be retained, at least a six-nucleotide match to both a V gene segment and a J gene segment was required. Rearrangements were classified as productive when the CDR3 lacked stop codons and remained in frame with V and J, and all other rearrangements were classified as non-productive. Following IMGT convention, CDR3 was defined as the stretch from the second conserved V-encoded cysteine to the conserved J-encoded phenylalanine. Sequences without an unambiguous match to a single V gene segment were excluded from the earlier analysis of several hundred of the donors. An earlier analysis of a few hundred of the donors classified V segments as functional when productive rearrangements were above 56.7% and as segregating when the standard deviation between donors was above 5%. A statistical classification framework was built for diagnosing cytomegalovirus status from the catalog of TCR beta chain sequences. A later analysis assigned V and J genes by comparing TCR nucleotide sequences with IMGT/GENE-DB human TR gene sequences. The TCRdist pipeline was used in a later analysis to assign CDR3 sequences and most-parsimonious VDJ recombination scenarios. In a later analysis, each TCR beta chain was defined by its CDR3 amino acid sequence together with its V-gene family, and reads without a unique V-gene family were excluded. A later analysis removed 550 to 650 highly shared, low-generation-probability nucleotide sequences to deal with suspected cross-contamination and a sequencing artifact. In a later analysis, a clonal expansion index was calculated for each public chain from normalized within-repertoire ranks of inferred template counts. Generation probabilities in a later analysis came from a VDJ recombination model fitted to out-of-frame rearrangements, and those results were checked against IGoR. In a later analysis, hypergeometric tests were used to score TCR-TCR, TCR-HLA and TCR-CMV co-occurrence, with a repertoire-size bias correction applied to TCR pairs. In a later analysis, false discovery rates were estimated by permuting HLA or CMV assignments 20 times. A later analysis grouped co-occurring TCRs with DBSCAN, adding TCRdist sequence similarity when clustering within HLA-allele-positive subsets. Repertoires with fewer than 30,000 or more than 120,000 public chains, plus five repertoires with anomalous nucleotide sharing, were excluded from co-occurrence clustering. As stored in TCRdb, this immuneACCESS dataset retains in-frame rearrangements with V and J assigned. A fraction of the clones does not appear; measured against another copy, unresolved V genes explain less than half of the discrepancy, and the remainder lacks a known reason. V and J calls plus clone size are reproduced from that table; the DNA served to infer D and trimming. The sample yields around 120,000 clones; roughly 80% were counted once. The ten largest account for 2.7% of the sample.

The cohort consisted of approximately 670 healthy bone marrow donors. All cohort members were sampled while nominally healthy, although unrecorded immune exposures were likely present. The donor tested CMV seropositive and was one of the 289 seropositive cohort members. A peripheral blood sample was provided by each donor, and peripheral blood mononuclear cells were used for TCR beta sequencing. The Qiagen DNeasy Blood Extraction Kit was used to extract genomic DNA from the blood cell samples. Broad study findings and their caveats: Because HLA typing was unavailable for some donors at each locus, only the typed subset was used in association tests. Sequencing depth was assumed to be roughly uniform across donors in the presence/absence analyses, though that assumption may not hold. The study gave a list of 150 to 200 TCR beta chains associated with cytomegalovirus. CMV serostatus was the only immune exposure information available for the cohort. In a later analysis, TCR association rates were found to vary across HLA loci, with the most associated TCRs seen for DRB1 alleles and the fewest for HLA-C alleles. In a later analysis, several top co-occurrence clusters were reported to appear linked to parvovirus B19, influenza, CMV and Epstein-Barr virus. V-gene and J-gene trimming of TCR beta chains was associated with a missense DCLRE1C variant in a later genetic analysis, and the association was replicated in an independent cohort. While some public TCRs were present in many individuals, most TCR sequences turned up only very rarely across donors. Compared with the 666-donor mean, donors in an Asian-associated ancestry cluster had fewer N-insertions in productive TCRs, according to a later genetic analysis. Compared with equally common non-associated chains, HLA-associated TCR beta chains in a later analysis were more clonally expanded and had lower generation probabilities. Some IMGT-functional V segments, including TRBV6-2 and TRBV6-3, could not be distinguished by the 87-base-pair reads and were therefore excluded. Correlated functional status among segregating V segments might reflect linkage disequilibrium, but an unknown experimental factor could not be ruled out. The authors suggested that the approach could potentially be generalized to other disease states and immunological phenotypes. A further reported finding was that TCR beta sequences accurately predicted the HLA-A and HLA-B alleles for most subjects in the first cohort. In a later analysis, some 17,000 TCR beta sequences were associated with specific HLA alleles at a false discovery rate of 0.05. The classifier was reported to diagnose cytomegalovirus status with high specificity and sensitivity in both the original cohort and the validation cohort. In an earlier analysis of about 550 of the donors, most TCR beta V segments were observed in productive rearrangements about 87% or about 30% of the time, broadly matching IMGT annotations. Only TCR beta chains were sequenced in this cohort, and the absence of alpha or paired-chain data limited detectable features. According to a later analysis, most CMV-associated TCR beta chains appeared to be HLA-restricted, and the HLA associations seemed to be driven largely by CMV exposure. A few of the identified cytomegalovirus-associated TCR beta chains were confirmed in vitro to be specific for cytomegalovirus antigens. Assigning TCR associations to individual alleles was difficult when HLA alleles, especially DR and DQ, strongly co-occurred. Because counts were too low, more than 15 rarely observed V segments, including chromosome 9 orphons, were left out of the earlier analysis of several hundred of the donors. A cluster of highly shared sequence variants was judged likely to represent a technical artifact of the sequencing pipeline.

The CDR3, cysteine through phenylalanine, is 15 amino acids long. The DNA shown is the 45-base CDR3, in frame from base 1. V gives up 0 bases and J gives up 0 bases, and the segment between their germline ends measures 7 bases. CDR1 and CDR2 are read off the germline V gene as SGHRS and YFSETQ. The chain uses TRBV5-1 and TRBJ1-3, with no D gene named confidently. The source of this sequence is a woman aged 40 to 55 in good health and CMV-seropositive. Sequenced input: PBMCs. CDR3 protein: CASSLDIYSGNTIYF. The DNA is TGCGCCAGCAGCTTGGACATTTACTCTGGAAACACCATATATTTT.